This T cell receptor (beta chain) was sequenced for a study of vaccination effects on CD4 cells after COVID-19. Germline assignment: CDR1 SGDLS and CDR2 YYNGEE. Trimming took 4 bases from V and 4 from J; bases not matched to a gene: 10. The CDR3 loop spans 16 amino acids. Some clones are missing from TCRdb's copy, which holds only in-frame ones; the method was immunoSEQ multiplex PCR. The sample carries 20,000 to 25,000 clones, around 70% recorded once. In the ViraFEST assay, antigen-specific CD4+ clonotypes were identified by expansion after peptide-pool stimulation. Following 10 days of culture, CD4+ T cells were isolated. Participants got two doses of BNT162b2 or mRNA-1273 vaccine. As regards this clone: Its specificity is not known.

The source is a human donor who received a COVID-19 vaccine. The material was CD4+ T cells from PBMCs cultured with SARS-CoV-2 spike peptides, obtained after COVID-19 vaccination. The rearrangement links TRBV9 to TRBJ1-3, with 8 bases fitting TRBD1. CDR3 coding DNA: TGTGCCAGCAGCACAACAGACCAGGGGGCGGGAAACACCATATATTTT. It encodes CASSTTDQGAGNTIYF.